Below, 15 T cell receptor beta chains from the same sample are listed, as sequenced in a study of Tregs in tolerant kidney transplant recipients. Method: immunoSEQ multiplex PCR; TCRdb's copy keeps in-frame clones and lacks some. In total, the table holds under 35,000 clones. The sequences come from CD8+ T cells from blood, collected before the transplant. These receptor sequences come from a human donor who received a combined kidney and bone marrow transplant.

The CDR3 DNA, read in part, is TGTGCCAGCAGCTTACGACTAGCGGACTACAATGAG. This gives the protein CASSLRLADYNE. The whole CDR3 sequence reads CASSLRLADYNEQFF. The chain links TRBV7-9 to TRBJ2-1, with 9 nucleotides matching TRBD2. The read gets to within 3 residues of the CDR3 end, and the germline J gene fills in the rest. Germline-derived CDR1 and CDR2 are SEHNR and FQNEAQ (reference sequence). Unmatched junction bases numbered 2, after V lost 2 bases and J lost 3 bases. This CDR3 region has 15 residues.

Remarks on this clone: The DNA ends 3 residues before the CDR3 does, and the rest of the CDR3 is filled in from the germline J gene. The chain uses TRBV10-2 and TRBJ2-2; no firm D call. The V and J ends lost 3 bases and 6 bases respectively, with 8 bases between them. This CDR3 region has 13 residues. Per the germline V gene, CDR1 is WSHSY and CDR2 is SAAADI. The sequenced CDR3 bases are TGCGCCAGCAGTGATGGCGGCGCCGGGGAG. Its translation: CASSDGGAGE. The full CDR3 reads CASSDGGAGELFF.

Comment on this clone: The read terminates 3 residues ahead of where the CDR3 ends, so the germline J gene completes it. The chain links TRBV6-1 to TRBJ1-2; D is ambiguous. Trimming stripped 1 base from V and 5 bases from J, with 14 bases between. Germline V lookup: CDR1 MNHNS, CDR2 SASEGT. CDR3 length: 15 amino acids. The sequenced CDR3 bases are TGTGCCAGCAGTGAAGTTCCACTCACCTCATATGGC. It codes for CASSEVPLTSYG. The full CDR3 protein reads CASSEVPLTSYGYTF.

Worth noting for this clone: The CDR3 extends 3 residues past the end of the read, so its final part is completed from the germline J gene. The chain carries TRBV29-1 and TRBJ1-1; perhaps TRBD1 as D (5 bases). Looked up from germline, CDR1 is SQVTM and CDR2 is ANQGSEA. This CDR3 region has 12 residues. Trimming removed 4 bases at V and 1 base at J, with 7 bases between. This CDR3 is CSVVGGNTEAFF. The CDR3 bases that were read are TGCAGCGTTGTCGGGGGGAACACTGAA.

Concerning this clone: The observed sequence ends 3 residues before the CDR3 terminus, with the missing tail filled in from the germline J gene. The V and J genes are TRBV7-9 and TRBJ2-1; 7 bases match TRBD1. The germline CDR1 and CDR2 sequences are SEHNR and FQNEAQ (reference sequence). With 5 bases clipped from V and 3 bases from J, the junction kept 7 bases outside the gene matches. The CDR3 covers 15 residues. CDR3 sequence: CASSTTGDNYNEQFF. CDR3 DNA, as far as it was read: TGTGCCAGCAGCACCACAGGGGACAACTACAATGAG.

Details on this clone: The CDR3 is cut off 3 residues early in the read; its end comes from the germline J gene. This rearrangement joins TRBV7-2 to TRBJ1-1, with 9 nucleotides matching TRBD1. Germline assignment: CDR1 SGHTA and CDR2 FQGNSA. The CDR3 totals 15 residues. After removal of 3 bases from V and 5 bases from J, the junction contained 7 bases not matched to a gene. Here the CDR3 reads CASSFLDRGRTEAFF. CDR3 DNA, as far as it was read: TGTGCCAGCAGCTTCCTGGACAGGGGAAGGACTGAA.

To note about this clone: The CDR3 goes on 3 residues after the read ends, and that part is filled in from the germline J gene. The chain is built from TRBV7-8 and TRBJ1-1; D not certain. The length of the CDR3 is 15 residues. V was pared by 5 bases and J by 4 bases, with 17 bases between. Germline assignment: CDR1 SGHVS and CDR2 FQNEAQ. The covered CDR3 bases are TGTGCCAGCAGCCCCCGGGGAGGAGAAAGCACTGAA. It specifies CASSPRGGESTE. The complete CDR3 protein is CASSPRGGESTEAFF.

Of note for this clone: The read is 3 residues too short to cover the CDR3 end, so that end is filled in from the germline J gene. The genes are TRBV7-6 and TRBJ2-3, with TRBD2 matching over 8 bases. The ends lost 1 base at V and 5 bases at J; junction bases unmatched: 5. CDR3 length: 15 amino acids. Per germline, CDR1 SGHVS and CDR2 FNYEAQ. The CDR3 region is CASSLEWLAGDTQYF. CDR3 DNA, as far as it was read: TGTGCCAGCAGCTTAGAGTGGCTAGCGGGAGATACG.

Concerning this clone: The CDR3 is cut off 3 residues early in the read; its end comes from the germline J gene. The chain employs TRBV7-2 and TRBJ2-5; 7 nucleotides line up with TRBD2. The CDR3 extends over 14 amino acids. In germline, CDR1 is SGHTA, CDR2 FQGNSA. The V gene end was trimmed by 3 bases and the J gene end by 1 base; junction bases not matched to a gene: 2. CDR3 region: CASSLGGGQETQYF. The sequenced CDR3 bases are TGTGCCAGCAGCTTGGGCGGGGGCCAAGAGACC.

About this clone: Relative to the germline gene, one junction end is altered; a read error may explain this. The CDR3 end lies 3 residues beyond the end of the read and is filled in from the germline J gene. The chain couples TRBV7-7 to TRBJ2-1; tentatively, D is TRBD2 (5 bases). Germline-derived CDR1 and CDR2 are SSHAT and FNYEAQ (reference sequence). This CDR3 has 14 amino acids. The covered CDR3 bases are TGTGCTAGCAGCTTAGCGAGTCTAGCCGGTGAG. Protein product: CASSLASLAGE. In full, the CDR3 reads CASSLASLAGEQFF.

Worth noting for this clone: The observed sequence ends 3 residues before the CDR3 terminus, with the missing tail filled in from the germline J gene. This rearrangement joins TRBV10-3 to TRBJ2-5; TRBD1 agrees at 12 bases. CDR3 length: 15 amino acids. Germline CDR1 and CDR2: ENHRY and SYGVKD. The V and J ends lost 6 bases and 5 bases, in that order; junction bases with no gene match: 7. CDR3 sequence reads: CAISSGTGGVETQYF. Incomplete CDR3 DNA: TGTGCCATCAGCTCCGGGACAGGGGGCGTTGAGACC.

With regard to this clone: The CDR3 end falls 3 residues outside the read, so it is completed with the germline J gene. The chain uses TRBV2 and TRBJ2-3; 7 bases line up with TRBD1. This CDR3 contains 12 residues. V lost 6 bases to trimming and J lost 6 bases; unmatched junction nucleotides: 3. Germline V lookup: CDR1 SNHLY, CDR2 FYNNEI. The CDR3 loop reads CASRETGDTQYF. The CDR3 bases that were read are TGTGCCAGCAGGGAGACAGGGGATACG.

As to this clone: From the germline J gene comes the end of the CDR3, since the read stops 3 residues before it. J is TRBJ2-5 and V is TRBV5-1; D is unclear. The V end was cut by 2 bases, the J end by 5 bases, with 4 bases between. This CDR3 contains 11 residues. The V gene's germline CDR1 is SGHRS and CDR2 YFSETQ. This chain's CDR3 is CASSFGETQYF. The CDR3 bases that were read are TGCGCCAGCAGCTTCGGGGAGACC.

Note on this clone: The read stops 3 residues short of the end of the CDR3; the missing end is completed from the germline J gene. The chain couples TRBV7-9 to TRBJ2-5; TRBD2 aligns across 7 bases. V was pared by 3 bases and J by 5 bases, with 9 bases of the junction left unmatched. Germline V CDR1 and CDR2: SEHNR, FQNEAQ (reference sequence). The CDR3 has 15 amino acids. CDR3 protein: CASSFVSGRVETQYF. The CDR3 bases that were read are TGTGCCAGCAGCTTTGTTAGCGGGCGGGTGGAGACC.

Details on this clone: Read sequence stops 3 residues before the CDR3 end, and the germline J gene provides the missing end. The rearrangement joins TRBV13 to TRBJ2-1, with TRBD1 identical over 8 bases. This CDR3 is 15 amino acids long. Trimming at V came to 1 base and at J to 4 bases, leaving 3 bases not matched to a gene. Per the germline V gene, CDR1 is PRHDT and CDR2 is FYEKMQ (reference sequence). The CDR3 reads CASSLATGVYNEQFF. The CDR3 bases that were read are TGTGCCAGCAGCTTAGCGACAGGGGTATACAATGAG.